The T cell receptor beta chain described here comes from a study of blood T cell repertoires in COVID-19 (TCRdb year 2020). For the study in its entirety: The collaborator samples originated in the United States, Italy and Spain and spanned the acute and convalescent phases of COVID-19. A freely available public database, intended as a resource for researchers studying the immune response to SARS-CoV-2, is where the repertoires were released. The material from the prospective study consisted of cDNA or gDNA derived from T cells, B-cell-depleted T cells, or PBMCs. Sample metadata almost always included a de-identified subject ID, COVID-19 status, age in years and sex. HLA class I and class II types, where available, came from metadata supplied by the sample provider rather than from assay-based typing. Samples came from the ongoing ImmuneRACE study (first 160 participants) plus 1,254 subjects from 6 global collaborators. The dataset comprised deeply sampled blood TCRbeta repertoires from subjects exposed to, actively infected with, or recovered from COVID-19. Paper-wide results and their limitations: The amount of clinical and demographic metadata varied by source and participant and was provided uncurated.

TCRbeta CDR3 regions were amplified from genomic DNA by means of the immunoSEQ Assay, a bias-controlled multiplex PCR. The published analysis was carried out like this. Within the assay, amplification of reference gene primers was used to estimate how many nucleated cells each sample contained. To quantify the absolute abundance of each unique TCRbeta CDR3 rearrangement, sequence reads were collapsed and filtered. Productive Simpson clonality was computed per sample as the square root of Simpson's diversity index over productive rearrangements. The immuneACCESS repertoire file appears here via TCRdb, limited to in-frame rearrangements. These files lack a portion of the clones; in checked studies, under half of the deficit traces to unresolved V genes, and the cause of the others is not known. V and J calls and clone size are given by that table; D and trimming were obtained from the DNA. The sample table lists just over 150,000 clones, approximately 91% of them with a count of one. The ten largest account for 2% to 3% of the sample.

The collaborating institutions used their own protocols to collect whole blood in K2EDTA tubes. For TCRbeta analysis, collaborator samples were shipped as frozen whole blood, as isolated PBMCs, or as DNA extracted from either sample type. The germline V gene supplies CDR1 ENHRY and CDR2 SYGVKD. The CDR3 numbers 12 residues from cysteine through phenylalanine. The sequence is cut down to CDR3 DNA, 36 bases in frame from base 1. Points on this clone: This clone's antigen is unknown. The junction shows a germline mismatch at one end, possibly a read error.

The receptor was derived from a woman between 65 and 79 years old with acute or convalescent COVID-19. Recombination connected TRBV10-3 to TRBJ1-2; 7 junctional bases match TRBD1. The specimen sequenced was peripheral blood. The bases are TGTGCCATCAGTGAGAGTAGGGGACAGACCGATTTC. It codes for CAISESRGQTDF.